The T cell receptor (beta chain) described here comes from a study of long-term antiretroviral therapy in people with HIV. Study details: Initial samples were collected about a decade before the 2015 immediate-ART recommendation.

Trimming removed 5 bases from V and 10 bases from J; junction bases left unmatched: 16. Germline lookup yields CDR1 MNHEY and CDR2 SVGAGI. This CDR3 contains 15 residues. The libraries were made with immunoSEQ v3.0 at survey level. TCRdb keeps only in-frame clones here, not all; method: immunoSEQ multiplex PCR. The data hold about 17,000 clones, with about 81% observed a single time. This receptor was obtained from a young man with HIV. V usage is TRBV6-5 and J usage is TRBJ1-1, with 7 bases lining up with TRBD1. The sequencing used unsorted PBMCs, collected 0.3 years after starting antiretroviral therapy. CDR3 region: CASSTSRQQGKGAFF. CDR3 coding DNA: TGTGCCAGCAGTACCTCCCGTCAACAGGGGAAAGGAGCTTTCTTT.